The T cell receptor (beta chain) under discussion was sequenced for a study of blood T cell repertoires in COVID-19. V dropped 3 bases and J dropped 7; count of bases not matched to a gene: 14. Germline V lookup: CDR1 MDHEN, CDR2 SYDVKM. The CDR3 extends over 17 amino acids. Produced via immunoSEQ multiplex PCR; TCRdb's table is partial and in-frame only. The sample records approximately 100,000 clones, about 90% being singletons. Sample: peripheral blood. The chain links TRBV28 to TRBJ1-5; 8 positions match TRBD1. The clonotype comes from a woman aged 25-40 years with acute or convalescent COVID-19. CDR3: CASSFQGQGIGNQPQHF. DNA of the CDR3: TGTGCCAGCAGTTTTCAAGGACAGGGAATTGGGAACCAGCCCCAGCATTTT.